The 21 T cell receptor beta chains in this list originate from one sample, sequenced in a study of shared clonotypes between healthy human individuals. Generated by immunoSEQ multiplex PCR, the TCRdb table keeps only in-frame clones and is missing some. The sample holds hundreds of thousands of clones; 75% to 85% are singletons and the top ten take 13%. The sample comprised PBMCs. The receptors derive from a woman aged 40 to 50 in good health. Some clones in this sample may be carry-over from other donors' samples.

This rearrangement joins TRBV29-1 to TRBJ1-2, with D unresolved. The germline V gene has CDR1 SQVTM and CDR2 ANQGSEA. The CDR3 sequence is 12 residues long. V lost 4 bases to trimming and J lost 4 bases, with 10 bases between them. This CDR3 reads CSVASGGYGYTF. As DNA, the CDR3 is TGCAGCGTTGCTTCCGGTGGCTATGGCTACACCTTC.

This clone has more than one count but fewer than ten. This specimen includes other DNA sequences encoding the same CDR3. The CDR3 nucleotides read TGCAGCGTAGCCGGGACAGGGGGCTCCTACGAGCAGTACTTC. Translation gives CSVAGTGGSYEQYF. V is TRBV29-1 and J is TRBJ2-7, with 11 bases fitting TRBD1. With 6 bases clipped from V and 0 bases from J, the junction kept 4 bases outside the gene matches. Germline values: CDR1 SQVTM, CDR2 ANQGSEA. The CDR3 totals 14 residues.

In DNA, the CDR3 is TGCGCCAGCAGGGGTTCGGGCGAGCAGTACTTC. Translating gives CASRGSGEQYF. The V and J genes are TRBV5-1 and TRBJ2-7; D not certain. The CDR3 contains 11 residues. V was clipped by 5 bases and J by 6 bases, with 9 bases between them. Germline V gene sequence: CDR1 SGHRS, CDR2 YFSETQ.

The chain couples TRBV5-4 to TRBJ2-7, with 8 bases aligning to TRBD2. Germline CDR1 is SGHNT and CDR2 is YYREEE (reference sequence). J lost 3 bases, V lost 4 bases, and 9 bases had no gene match. The CDR3 totals 15 residues. The CDR3 bases are TGTGCCAGCAGCGCGACTACGGGACTAGTCTACGAGCAGTACTTC. Amino acid sequence: CASSATTGLVYEQYF.

This clone was counted between two and nine times. The chain is built from TRBV28 and TRBJ1-1, with unresolved D. V shed 7 bases and J shed 1 base, with 10 bases lying between them. Germline V gene sequence: CDR1 MDHEN, CDR2 SYDVKM. This CDR3 contains 13 residues. The CDR3 DNA reads TGTGCCAGCACCCTAGGTGCGAACACTGAAGCTTTCTTT. Encoded protein: CASTLGANTEAFF.

The genes are TRBV11-2 and TRBJ2-3, with a weak D call TRBD1 (5 bases). Germline CDR1 reads SGHAT; CDR2 reads FQNNGV. The CDR3 is made up of 14 amino acids. The V gene lost 5 bases and the J gene lost 3 bases, with 12 bases spanning the gap. Written as DNA, the CDR3 is TGTGCCAGCAGCGCCCAGGGCCAAACAGATACGCAGTATTTT. This gives the protein CASSAQGQTDTQYF.

The CDR3 reads CSVRDSSRRGYTF. The CDR3 DNA follows: TGCAGCGTACGGGACTCAAGTAGACGAGGCTACACCTTC. The chain combines TRBV29-1 with TRBJ1-2; D perhaps matches TRBD1 (5 bases). CDR1 and CDR2 (germline): SQVTM, ANQGSEA. Trimming cost V 6 bases and J 8 bases, with 19 bases left between them. This CDR3 has 13 amino acids.

The V gene is TRBV6-7, the J gene TRBJ2-5, with TRBD1 matching 8 bases. TRBV6-7 is marked as an open reading frame, function uncertain. The CDR3 runs to 16 residues. J lost 4 bases, V lost 0 bases, and 7 bases had no gene match. The CDR3 here is CASSYSRAGGAETQYF. The CDR3 nucleotides read TGTGCCAGCAGTTACTCGAGGGCAGGGGGCGCAGAGACCCAGTACTTC.

The chain is built from TRBV7-3 and TRBJ2-1; 10 bases align to TRBD2. Looked up from germline, CDR1 is SGHTA and CDR2 is FQGTGA. The ends lost 5 bases at V and 4 bases at J; junction bases unmatched: 5. CDR3 length: 15 residues. DNA of the CDR3: TGTGCCAGCAGCCTATTTAGCGGGAGGTACAATGAGCAGTTCTTC. Its protein product is CASSLFSGRYNEQFF.

The V and J genes are TRBV29-1 and TRBJ1-5; 8 bases match TRBD1. Germline lookup yields CDR1 SQVTM and CDR2 ANQGSEA. This CDR3 comprises 14 residues. V shed 6 bases and J 2 bases; nucleotides not matched to a gene: 6. In DNA, the CDR3 is TGCAGCGTCAAGGACAGGGACGGCAATCAGCCCCAGCATTTT. It translates to CSVKDRDGNQPQHF.

This rearrangement joins TRBV30 to TRBJ2-1; possibly TRBD2 for D (5 bases). The V and J ends lost 5 bases and 0 bases respectively, with 11 bases between them. In germline, CDR1 is GTSNPN, CDR2 SVGIG (reference sequence). The CDR3 runs to 14 residues. CDR3 sequence (DNA): TGTGCCTGGTCACTAGGTAGCTCCTACAATGAGCAGTTCTTC. This translates into CAWSLGSSYNEQFF.

The chain joins TRBV28 to TRBJ2-1; D gene ambiguous. V was shortened by 6 bases and J by 10 bases, with 13 bases between the two germline ends. Germline CDR1 MDHEN, CDR2 SYDVKM. This CDR3 region has 12 residues. CDR3 DNA: TGTGCCAGCAGCCCATCCGAGCTAGAGCAGTTCTTC. This gives the protein CASSPSELEQFF.

The CDR3, as DNA: TGTGCCAGTAGTATTTTTGACGGGACCCCCTACAATGAGCAGTTCTTC. Protein: CASSIFDGTPYNEQFF. J is TRBJ2-1 and V is TRBV19; the D gene could be TRBD1 or TRBD2 (5 bases each). Germline CDR1 LNHDA, CDR2 SQIVND (reference sequence). V shed 3 bases and J shed 2 bases, with 14 bases lying between them. This CDR3 has 16 amino acids.

The chain has TRBV5-1 and TRBJ2-2; D gene ambiguous. The V end was cut by 5 bases, the J end by 8 bases, with 13 bases between. Germline V gene sequence: CDR1 SGHRS, CDR2 YFSETQ. The CDR3 is made up of 13 amino acids. The CDR3 nucleotides are TGCGCCAGCAGGTCAGATCCCTGGGGGGAGCTGTTTTTT. Translation: CASRSDPWGELFF.

This chain uses TRBV6-5 with TRBJ2-7; D may match TRBD1 or TRBD2 (5 bases each). This CDR3 comprises 12 residues. Germline V gives CDR1 MNHEY, CDR2 SVGAGI. Trimming removed 6 bases from V and 2 bases from J, with 8 bases in between. The CDR3 loop is CASSQGAYEQYF. Here the CDR3 DNA reads TGTGCCAGCAGCCAGGGAGCCTACGAGCAGTACTTC.

This clone was seen a handful of times. The chain links TRBV29-1 to TRBJ2-1, with 13 bases matching TRBD2. CDR1 and CDR2 from the germline V gene are SQVTM and ANQGSEA. The J segment lost 4 bases and the V segment lost 6 bases, leaving 9 bases of the junction unmatched. The CDR3 extends over 16 amino acids. The DNA for the CDR3 is TGCAGCGTGGGTTTACTAGCGGGAGGGCCGTACAATGAGCAGTTCTTC. It is translated as CSVGLLAGGPYNEQFF.

This clone was picked up a small number of times. The junction differs from germline at one of its ends, possibly a read error. The CDR3 loop reads CASSQDSGDSYERYF. The DNA of the CDR3 is TGCGCCAGCAGCCAAGACTCCGGGGACTCCTACGAGCGGTACTTC. This chain links TRBV4-1 with TRBJ2-7; tentatively, D is TRBD2 (6 bases). This CDR3 region has 15 residues. Germline V gene lookup returns CDR1 MGHRA and CDR2 YSYEKL.

Worth noting for this clone: A far larger clone is just one base off, so this is likely a read error. The sample has other DNA sequences that encode this CDR3 too. The J gene is TRBJ1-2, the V gene TRBV6-6, with a possible D match to TRBD1 (5 bases). Germline lookup yields CDR1 MNHNY and CDR2 SVGAGI (reference sequence). CDR3 length equals 11 residues. Trimming took 9 bases from V and 11 from J, leaving 16 bases between them. CDR3: CASTGGAGYTF. The CDR3 nucleotides are TGTGCCAGTACGGGGGGAGCTGGTTACACCTTC.

This clone has only a few counts. The CDR3 loop is CASSLVGTSGYNEQFF. The DNA for the CDR3 is TGTGCCAGCAGCTTAGTAGGGACTAGCGGCTACAATGAGCAGTTCTTC. The V and J genes are TRBV7-9 and TRBJ2-1; TRBD2 aligns across 11 bases. Trimming removed 1 base from V and 3 bases from J; junction bases left unmatched: 2. The CDR3 extends over 16 amino acids. Germline V lookup: CDR1 SEHNR, CDR2 FQNEAQ (reference sequence).

V gene TRBV29-1 combines with J gene TRBJ2-1; 10 bases are a match to TRBD1. This CDR3 spans 13 amino acids. Germline values: CDR1 SQVTM, CDR2 ANQGSEA. The V and J ends lost 4 bases and 11 bases, in that order; junction bases with no gene match: 8. In DNA, the CDR3 is TGCAGCGTTGGGGAGACAGGGGGCATAAAGCAGTTCTTC. This sequence encodes CSVGETGGIKQFF.

The chain uses TRBV2 and TRBJ2-1; D is possibly TRBD2 (5 bases). There are 13 residues in the CDR3. Germline values: CDR1 SNHLY, CDR2 FYNNEI. Trimming took 2 bases from V and 10 from J, leaving 12 bases between them. Here the CDR3 reads CASSESGLEEQFF. The CDR3 DNA follows: TGTGCCAGCAGTGAATCGGGGTTAGAGGAGCAGTTCTTC.